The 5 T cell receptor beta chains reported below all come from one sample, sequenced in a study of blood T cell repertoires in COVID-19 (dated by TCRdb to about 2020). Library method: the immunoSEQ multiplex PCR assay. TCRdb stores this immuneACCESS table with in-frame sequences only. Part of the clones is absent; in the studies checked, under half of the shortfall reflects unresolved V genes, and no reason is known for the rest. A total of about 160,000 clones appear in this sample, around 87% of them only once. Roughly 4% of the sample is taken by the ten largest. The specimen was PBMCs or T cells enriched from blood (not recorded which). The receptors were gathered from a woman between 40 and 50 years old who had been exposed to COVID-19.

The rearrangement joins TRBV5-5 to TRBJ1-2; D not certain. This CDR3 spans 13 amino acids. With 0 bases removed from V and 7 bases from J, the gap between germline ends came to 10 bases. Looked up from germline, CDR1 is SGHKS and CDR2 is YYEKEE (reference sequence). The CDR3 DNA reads TGTGCCAGCAGCTTGGCCCGTCGGGTTGGCTACACCTTC. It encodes CASSLARRVGYTF.

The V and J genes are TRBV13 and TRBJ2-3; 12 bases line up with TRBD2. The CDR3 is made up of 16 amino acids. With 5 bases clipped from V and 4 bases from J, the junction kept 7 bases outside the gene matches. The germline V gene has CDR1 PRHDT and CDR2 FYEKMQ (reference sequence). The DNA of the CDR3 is TGTGCCAGCAGCCTCACCCGGACTAGCGGGGCAGATACGCAGTATTTT. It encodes CASSLTRTSGADTQYF.

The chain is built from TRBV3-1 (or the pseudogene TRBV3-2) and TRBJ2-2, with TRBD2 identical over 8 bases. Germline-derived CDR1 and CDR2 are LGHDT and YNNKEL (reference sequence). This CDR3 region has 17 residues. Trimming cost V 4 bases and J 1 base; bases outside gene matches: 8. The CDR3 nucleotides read TGTGCCAGCAGCCGCACCGGTAGCGGGGTGAACACCGGGGAGCTGTTTTTT. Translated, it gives CASSRTGSGVNTGELFF.

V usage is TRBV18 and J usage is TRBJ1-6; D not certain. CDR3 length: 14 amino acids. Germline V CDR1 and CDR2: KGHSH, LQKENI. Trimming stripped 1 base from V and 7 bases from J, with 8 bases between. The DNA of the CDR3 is TGTGCCAGCTCACCACAAACGCGGAATTCACCCCTCCACTTT. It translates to CASSPQTRNSPLHF. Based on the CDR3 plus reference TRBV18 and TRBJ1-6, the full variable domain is NAGVMQNPRHLVRRRGQEARLRCSPMKGHSHVYWYRQLPEEGLKFMVYLQKENIIDESGMPKERFSAEFPKEGPSILRIQQVVRGDSAAYFCASSPQTRNSPLHFGNGTRLTVT.

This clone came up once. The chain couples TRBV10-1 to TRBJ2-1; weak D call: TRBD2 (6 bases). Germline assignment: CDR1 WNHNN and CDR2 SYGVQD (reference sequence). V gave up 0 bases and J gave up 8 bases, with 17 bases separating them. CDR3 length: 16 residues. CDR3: CASSESKLARVDEQFF. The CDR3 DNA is TGCGCCAGCAGTGAGTCGAAACTAGCTCGTGTCGATGAGCAGTTCTTC.